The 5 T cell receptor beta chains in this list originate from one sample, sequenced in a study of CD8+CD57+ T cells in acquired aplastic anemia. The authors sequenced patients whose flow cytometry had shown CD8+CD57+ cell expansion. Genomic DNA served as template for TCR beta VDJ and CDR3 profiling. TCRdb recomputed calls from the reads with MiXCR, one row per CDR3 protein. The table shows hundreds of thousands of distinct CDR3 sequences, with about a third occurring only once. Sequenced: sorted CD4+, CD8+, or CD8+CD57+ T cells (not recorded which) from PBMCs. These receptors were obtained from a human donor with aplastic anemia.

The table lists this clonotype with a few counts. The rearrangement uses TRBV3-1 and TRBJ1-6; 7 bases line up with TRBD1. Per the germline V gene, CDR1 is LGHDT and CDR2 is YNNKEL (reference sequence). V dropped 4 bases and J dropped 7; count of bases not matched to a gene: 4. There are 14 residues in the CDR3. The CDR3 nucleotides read TGTGCCAGCAGCCTACGGGACAGCAATTCACCCCTCCACTTT. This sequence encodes CASSLRDSNSPLHF.

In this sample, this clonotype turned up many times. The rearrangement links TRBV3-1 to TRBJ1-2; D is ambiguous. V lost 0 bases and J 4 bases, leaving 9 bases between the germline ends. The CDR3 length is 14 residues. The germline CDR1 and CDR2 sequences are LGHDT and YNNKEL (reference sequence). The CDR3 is CASSQDWEGYGYTF. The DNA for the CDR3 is TGTGCCAGCAGCCAAGATTGGGAAGGCTATGGCTACACCTTC.

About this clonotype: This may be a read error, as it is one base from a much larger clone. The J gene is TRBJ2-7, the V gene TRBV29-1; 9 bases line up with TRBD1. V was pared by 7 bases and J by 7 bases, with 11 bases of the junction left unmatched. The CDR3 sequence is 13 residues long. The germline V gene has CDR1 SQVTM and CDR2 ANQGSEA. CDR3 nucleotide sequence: TGCAGCGGGACCGGGACAGGGACCAATGAGCAGTACTTC. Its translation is CSGTGTGTNEQYF.

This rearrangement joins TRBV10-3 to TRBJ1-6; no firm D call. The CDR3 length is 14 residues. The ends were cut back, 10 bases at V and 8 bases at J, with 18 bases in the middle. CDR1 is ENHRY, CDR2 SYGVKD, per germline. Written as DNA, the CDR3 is TGTGCCAGCAGCTCAATAAGGGATCATTCACCCCTCCACTTT. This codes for CASSSIRDHSPLHF.

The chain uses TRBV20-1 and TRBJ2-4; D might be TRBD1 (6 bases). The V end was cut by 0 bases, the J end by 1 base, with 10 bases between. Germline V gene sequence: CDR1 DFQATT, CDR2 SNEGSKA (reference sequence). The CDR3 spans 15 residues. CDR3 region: CSARDQRGAKNIQYF. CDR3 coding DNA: TGCAGTGCTAGAGATCAAAGGGGGGCCAAAAACATTCAGTACTTC.